What follows is one TCR beta chain and its context. Its antigen target is currently unknown. Nothing much larger sits one base from this clone, and base qualities are not available. The cysteine opens and the phenylalanine closes a CDR3 of 16 amino acids. The DNA shown is the 48-base CDR3, in frame from base 1. From V the trimming removes 6 bases and from J it removes 2 bases, while the gene matches leave 7 bases of the junction unaccounted for. These data originate in a study of technical replicates of blood from several donors (dated by TCRdb to about 2017). Library preparation used the immunoSEQ multiplex PCR assay. As stored in TCRdb, this immuneACCESS dataset retains in-frame rearrangements with V and J assigned. A fraction of the clones does not appear; measured against another copy, unresolved V genes explain less than half of the discrepancy, and the remainder lacks a known reason. For this sample there are 60,000 to 65,000 clones; approximately 89% appear just once. Roughly 4.8% of the sample belongs to the ten largest clones.

The sequencing sample was made of PBMCs. The receptor was derived from a human donor in good health. Some clones in this sample may be carry-over from other donors' samples. Recombination connected TRBV23-1 to TRBJ2-7; the central 13 bases match TRBD2. TRBV23-1 is treated as an ORF (open reading frame) with a function not yet certain. Here is the DNA: TGCGCCAGCAGGCGAGGACTAGCGGGGGATGCCTACGAGCAGTACTTC. Its coded protein is CASRRGLAGDAYEQYF.